This T cell receptor (beta chain) was recovered during a study of CD8 T cells in ankylosing spondylitis. This clonotype was observed a few times. What it recognizes is unknown. Germline lookup yields CDR1 SNHLY and CDR2 FYNNEI. The V end lost 3 bases, the J end lost 6 bases, and 5 bases lay between the germline ends. The CDR3 contains 12 residues. With molecular barcodes, quantitative 5'-RACE was used to make the TCR beta libraries. MiXCR, applied by TCRdb to the 5' RACE reads, yields one record per CDR3 protein. Here the sample spans some 290,000 distinct CDR3 sequences, around 20% being singletons. Notes on the study in general: Clones linked to disease were reported to show significant enrichment in matched ankylosing spondylitis synovial fluid. CD8+ cells made up the disease-linked clones, which were relatively rare in peripheral blood. Reports of some motif variants in reactive arthritis synovial fluid and blood predate this one.

Material for sequencing was blood, either unsorted or a sorted T cell fraction (not recorded which). The chain uses TRBV2 and TRBJ2-2; D possibly corresponds to TRBD2 (5 bases). The TCR sequence derives from a male donor with ankylosing spondylitis or in good health (not recorded which). Here the CDR3 DNA reads TGTGCCAGCAGTGAGGACTCCGGGGAGCTGTTTTTT. The encoded protein is CASSEDSGELFF.